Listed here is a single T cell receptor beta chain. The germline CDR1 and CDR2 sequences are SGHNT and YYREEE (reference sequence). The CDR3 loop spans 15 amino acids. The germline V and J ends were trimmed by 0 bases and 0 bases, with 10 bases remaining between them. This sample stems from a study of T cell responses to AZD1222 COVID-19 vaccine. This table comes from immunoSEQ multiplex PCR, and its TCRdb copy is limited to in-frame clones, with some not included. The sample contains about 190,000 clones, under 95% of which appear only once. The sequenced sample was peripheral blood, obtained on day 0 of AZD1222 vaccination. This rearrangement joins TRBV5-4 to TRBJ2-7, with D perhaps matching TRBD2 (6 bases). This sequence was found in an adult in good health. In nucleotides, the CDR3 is TGTGCCAGCAGCTTGGTGGGGGGAGACTCCTACGAGCAGTACTTC. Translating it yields CASSLVGGDSYEQYF.